This T cell receptor (beta chain) was found in a study of T cell repertoires in cytomegalovirus infection. Trimming cost V 2 bases and J 5 bases; bases outside gene matches: 4. This CDR3 contains 15 residues. The germline V gene has CDR1 MGHRA and CDR2 YSYEKL. This clonotype was observed a handful of times. Each CDR3 protein gets one entry after TCRdb re-called the reads with MiXCR. The table includes 480,000 or so distinct CDR3 sequences, approximately 10% detected once. The sequenced sample was PBMCs. The chain combines TRBV4-1 with TRBJ2-2; 8 nucleotides agree with TRBD1. This clonotype was obtained from a human donor in good health (CMV status not recorded). Some clones in this sample may be carry-over from other donors' samples. The chain's CDR3 is CASSQRQGYTGELFF. DNA for the CDR3: TGCGCCAGCAGCCAACGACAGGGGTATACCGGGGAGCTGTTTTTT.